This note documents a single T cell receptor beta chain sequence. The antigen is undetermined. The PCR had 60 Vbeta and 13 Jbeta primers. TCRdb keeps only in-frame clones here, not all; method: immunoSEQ multiplex PCR. This table holds roughly 87,000 clones, around 79% found once. The entry originates in a study of cytomegalovirus exposure and HLA in healthy donors. Looking at the study overall: Early released data comprised approximately 85 million unique TCRs from HLA-typed donors. Findings and limits, study-wide: Later on, a genetic analysis was performed. It linked a missense variant in DCLRE1C with V- and J-gene trimming of TCR beta.

V lost 6 bases to trimming and J lost 5 bases, with 14 bases between them. The length of the CDR3 is 14 residues. CDR1 KGHSH and CDR2 LQKENI come from the germline V gene. Sequencing was done on a sample of PBMCs. The TCR sequence derives from a woman aged 35 to 49 in good health and CMV-seropositive. This chain uses TRBV18 with TRBJ2-1; TRBD1 might be the D (6 bases). The CDR3 DNA is TGTGCCAGCTCCCACAGGGTTTATGACAATGAGCAGTTCTTC. It yields the protein CASSHRVYDNEQFF.